This T cell receptor beta chain was identified in a study of T cells in Graves' hyperthyroidism and ophthalmopathy. This clonotype was detected many times. What it binds is unknown. General study points: From stable hyperthyroidism, ophthalmopathy was separated by a 13 V-J model. Most thyroid clonotypes that were expanded above 0.001 also turned up in blood.

Used for diagnoses were clinical symptoms, serum thyroxine and TRAb, thyroid ultrasound and orbital computed tomography. TCR beta CDR3 regions were amplified from RNA transcripts. The TCR CDR3 first-round RT-PCR relied on the HTBI primer set. MiXCR was run by TCRdb on the multiplex PCR reads, yielding one entry per CDR3 protein. Among hundreds of thousands of distinct CDR3 sequences listed, 20% were seen once. The germline gives CDR1 SNHLY, CDR2 FYNNEI. V was clipped by 7 bases and J by 6 bases; unmatched bases: 13. CDR3 length: 15 amino acids. J is TRBJ2-7 and V is TRBV2; 9 bases map to TRBD2. This receptor was identified in a young man with Graves' ophthalmopathy. Sequencing was done on a sample of blood. The CDR3 coding sequence is TGTGCCAGCACAAATTCCGGGACTAGCATGGGCGAGCAGTACTTC. Translated: CASTNSGTSMGEQYF.